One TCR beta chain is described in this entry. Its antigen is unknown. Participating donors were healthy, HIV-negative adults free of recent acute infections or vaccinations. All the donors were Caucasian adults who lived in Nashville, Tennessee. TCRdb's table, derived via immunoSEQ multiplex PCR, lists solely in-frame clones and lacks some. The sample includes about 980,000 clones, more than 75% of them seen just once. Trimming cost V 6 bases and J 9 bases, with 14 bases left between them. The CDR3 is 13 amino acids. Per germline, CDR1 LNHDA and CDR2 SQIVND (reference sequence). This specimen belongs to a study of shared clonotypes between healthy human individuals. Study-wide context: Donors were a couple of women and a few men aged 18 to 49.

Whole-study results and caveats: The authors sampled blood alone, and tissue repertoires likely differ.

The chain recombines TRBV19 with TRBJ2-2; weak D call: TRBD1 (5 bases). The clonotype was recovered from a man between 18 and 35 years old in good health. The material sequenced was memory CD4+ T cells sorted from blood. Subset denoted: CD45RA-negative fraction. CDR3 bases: TGTGCCAGTAGCATACAGGCTTTCCGGGAGCTGTTTTTT. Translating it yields CASSIQAFRELFF.